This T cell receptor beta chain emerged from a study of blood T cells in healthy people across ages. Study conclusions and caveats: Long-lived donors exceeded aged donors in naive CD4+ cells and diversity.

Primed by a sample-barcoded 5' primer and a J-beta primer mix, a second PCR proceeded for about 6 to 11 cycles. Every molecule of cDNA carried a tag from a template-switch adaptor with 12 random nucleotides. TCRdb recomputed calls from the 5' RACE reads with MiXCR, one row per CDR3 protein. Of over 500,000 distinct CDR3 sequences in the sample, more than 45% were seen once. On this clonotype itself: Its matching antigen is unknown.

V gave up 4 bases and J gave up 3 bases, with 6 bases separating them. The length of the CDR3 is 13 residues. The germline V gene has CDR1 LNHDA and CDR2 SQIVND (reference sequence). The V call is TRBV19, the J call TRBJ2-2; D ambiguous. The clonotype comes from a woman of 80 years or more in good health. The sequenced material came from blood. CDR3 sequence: CASSTDYTGELFF. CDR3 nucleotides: TGTGCCAGTAGTACAGATTACACCGGGGAGCTGTTTTTT. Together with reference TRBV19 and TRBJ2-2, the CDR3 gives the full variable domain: DGGITQSPKYLFRKEGQNVTLSCEQNLNHDAMYWYRQDPGQGLRLIYYSQIVNDFQKGDIAEGYSVSREKKESFPLTVTSAQKNPTAFYLCASSTDYTGELFFGEGSRLTVL.